What follows describes a single T cell receptor beta chain. Repertoires were generated with immunoSEQ multiplex PCR, while TCRdb's copy carries only in-frame clones and drops some. The sample shows under 150,000 clones, about 87% of them seen only once. The record originates from a study of blood T cell repertoires in COVID-19. This CDR3 has 13 amino acids. CDR1 and CDR2 from the germline V gene are GTSNPN and SVGIG (reference sequence). V was pared by 2 bases and J by 3 bases, with 11 bases between. The specimen sequenced was peripheral blood. The chain uses TRBV30 and TRBJ2-7; the D is unclear. The sequence was obtained from a human donor in a cohort sampled during active COVID-19. The CDR3 region is CAWSFPSLYEQYF. DNA of the CDR3: TGTGCCTGGAGTTTCCCTTCACTCTACGAGCAGTACTTC. Variable domain in full (rest from reference TRBV30 and TRBJ2-7): SQTIHQWPATLVQPVGSPLSLECTVEGTSNPNLYWYRQAAGRGLQLLFYSVGIGQISSEVPQNLSASRPQDRQFILSSKKLLLSDSGFYLCAWSFPSLYEQYFGPGTRLTVT.